A selection of T cell receptor beta chains follows, all from one sample in a study of cytomegalovirus exposure and HLA in healthy donors. Data came from immunoSEQ multiplex PCR; TCRdb stores just in-frame clones and leaves some out. The sample lists 85,000 to 130,000 clones, around 80% occurring once. Sample: PBMCs. These receptors were taken from a woman younger than 30 in good health and CMV-seropositive. Both conserved end residues are trimmed from each CDR3.

J: TRBJ2-1; V: TRBV2; CDR3: ASSVGQGSGDEQF
J: .; V: TRBV4-1; CDR3: ASRAYGTSGYEQY
J: TRBJ2-5; V: TRBV19; CDR3: ASSIGTGRETQY
J: TRBJ2-5; V: TRBV5-1; CDR3: ASSLSGGEETQY
J: TRBJ2-3; V: TRBV6-5; CDR3: ASSSATSGTDTQY
J: TRBJ1-1; V: TRBV21-1; CDR3: ASSKVGSSGGNTEAF
J: TRBJ2-3; V: TRBV5-1; CDR3: ASSLAGNRGRADTQY
J: TRBJ2-7; V: TRBV18; CDR3: ASSPQGKSSYEQY
J: TRBJ2-7; V: TRBV5-5; CDR3: ASSGDGTAISYEQY
J: TRBJ2-1; V: TRBV2; CDR3: ASGGDRDSYNEQF
J: TRBJ2-1; V: TRBV30; CDR3: ASRHYNEQF
J: TRBJ2-7; V: TRBV2; CDR3: ASSDREQY
J: TRBJ2-7; V: TRBV6-1; CDR3: ASSRGLAGFEQY
J: TRBJ2-5; V: TRBV4-1; CDR3: ASSQDLGGRPRKY
J: TRBJ1-5; V: TRBV27; CDR3: ASSEGDGLHQPQH
J: TRBJ1-5; V: TRBV6-5; CDR3: ASSFSGPDQPQH
J: TRBJ1-1; V: TRBV5-6; CDR3: ASSLGGGFPEAF
J: TRBJ2-5; V: TRBV5-4; CDR3: ASSFTSGIETQY
J: TRBJ1-1; V: TRBV6-5; CDR3: ASSPTGGLNTEAF
J: TRBJ1-5; V: TRBV30; CDR3: AWRGAGANQPQH
J: TRBJ1-3; V: TRBV28; CDR3: ASIPLVGNTIY
J: TRBJ2-3; V: TRBV25-1; CDR3: ASSETSGRADTQY
J: TRBJ2-5; V: TRBV7-3; CDR3: ASSLSREETQY
J: TRBJ2-7; V: TRBV5-6; CDR3: ASSARALLREQY
J: TRBJ2-1; V: TRBV5-1; CDR3: ASSLAEVSYNEQF
J: TRBJ1-5; V: TRBV9; CDR3: ASSVEGLRDQPQH
J: TRBJ2-5; V: TRBV30; CDR3: AWSGGEGPETQY
J: TRBJ2-1; V: TRBV2; CDR3: ASSASGLGSNEQF
J: TRBJ1-1; V: TRBV5-1; CDR3: ASSFAPEGEAF
J: TRBJ1-5; V: TRBV5-1; CDR3: ASSLTTGNQPQH
J: TRBJ2-4; V: TRBV12-5; CDR3: ASGLVFPWGGDIQY
J: TRBJ2-2; V: TRBV5-1; CDR3: ASSGAGEGTGELF
J: TRBJ2-3; V: TRBV9; CDR3: ASSSLGNAETDTQY
J: TRBJ2-3; V: TRBV4-2; CDR3: ASSLQAGVQY
J: TRBJ2-3; V: TRBV7-8; CDR3: ASSPARVADTQY
J: TRBJ2-7; V: TRBV2; CDR3: ASRAADSSYEQY
J: TRBJ1-1; V: TRBV28; CDR3: ASAWGPGPAF
J: TRBJ1-5; V: TRBV7-9; CDR3: ASSRDNNQPQH
J: TRBJ2-1; V: TRBV6-1; CDR3: ASSALQGHEQF
J: TRBJ2-1; V: TRBV30; CDR3: AWSVAGGTYNEQF
J: TRBJ2-2; V: TRBV13; CDR3: ASSLWRAGGNTGELF